These T cell receptor beta chains were read from a single sample in a study of shared clonotypes between healthy human individuals. The table came from immunoSEQ multiplex PCR; TCRdb's copy has only in-frame clones and leaves some out. The sample yields around 2.3 million clones, around 95% seen once. Sample: naive CD4+ T cells sorted from blood. Receptor source: a man aged 18 to 30 in good health. Both conserved end residues are part of each CDR3.

V gene | CDR3 protein
TRBV5-6 | CASSLDVGLWTEAFF
TRBV5-1 | CASSLLGGTGANVLTF
TRBV14 | CASSLQGLSSYNSPLHF
TRBV7-9 | CASSLQGAAETQYF
TRBV30 | CAWSGLARGTGELFF
TRBV6-6 | CASSYSGLDQPQHF
TRBV2 | CASRNPGGLYGYTF
TRBV15 | CATSRDKRYGYTF
TRBV5-5 | CASSFDPDRSYEQYF
TRBV5-1 | CASSLSGGVTEAFF
TRBV10-3 | CAISERGGEETQYF
TRBV2 | CASSEMGGLHF
TRBV19 | CASSVEGGTEAFF
TRBV2 | CASNGERGYEQYF
TRBV6-1 | CASTLADSPLHF
TRBV28 | CASSYWLGKVEETQYF
TRBV7-2 | CASSLGQGYQPQHF
TRBV7-9 | CASSLGTGGSTEAFF
TRBV6-5 | CASSYSGGTYEQYF
TRBV19 | CASSATGTASYEQYF
TRBV9 | CASRRRRSNQPQHF
TRBV6-6 | CATYEQGFREKLFF
TRBV4-1 | CASSEPPGLAGNTIYF
TRBV5-1 | CASSLAFASGRARDTQYF
TRBV7-9 | CASSTGPVPYEQYF
TRBV30 | CAWSVSGANEQYF
TRBV10-2 | CASSPEGTGLLTEAFF
TRBV6-5 | CASTRQGLGNTEAFF
TRBV25-1 | CASGFGLNSPLHF
TRBV19 | CASSMGTGPPNIQYF
TRBV6-5 | CASSYSGTTGKRGYTF
TRBV5-4 | CASSRTQGNTEAFF
TRBV5-6 | CASSLGGLRTYEQYF
TRBV18 | CASSPGGSSYEQYF
TRBV7-6 | CASSQAGTSGSYNEQFF
TRBV10-1 | CASSPSTGSGTEAFF
TRBV6-6 | CASSSLGPLNNQPQHF
TRBV2 | CATGERKTQYF
TRBV10-3 | CAIRRQGWTEAFF
TRBV6-5 | CASSYGAAENTEAFF
TRBV5-1 | CASSRLMNTEAFF
TRBV5-4 | CASSARERGGTDTQYF
TRBV30 | CAWRPGGPTGELFF
TRBV25-1 | CASSDSVRGLSEAFF
TRBV19 | CASSMSGTINQPQHF
TRBV6-5 | CASSPGGWQPQHF
TRBV5-1 | CASTAGGVTDTQYF
TRBV11-1 | CASSLGTAKQFF
TRBV6-5 | CASSYGLGKRGYGYTF
TRBV5-1 | CASSLVSSGYNEQFF
TRBV27 | CASSLSKDEGGEKLFF